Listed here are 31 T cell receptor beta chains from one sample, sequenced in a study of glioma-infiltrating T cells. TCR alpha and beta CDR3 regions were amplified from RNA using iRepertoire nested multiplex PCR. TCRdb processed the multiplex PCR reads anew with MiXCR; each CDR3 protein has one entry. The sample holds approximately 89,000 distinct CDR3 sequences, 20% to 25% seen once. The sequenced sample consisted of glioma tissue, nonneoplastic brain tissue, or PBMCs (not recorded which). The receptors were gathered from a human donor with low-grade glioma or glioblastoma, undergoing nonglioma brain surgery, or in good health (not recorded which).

CDR3 protein: CSARAGVGLAGDWSEQYF. Here the CDR3 DNA reads TGCAGTGCTAGGGCCGGGGTAGGACTAGCCGGGGATTGGAGCGAGCAGTACTTC. V usage is TRBV20-1 and J usage is TRBJ2-7; 8 bases fit TRBD2. Trimming took 3 bases from V and 6 from J; bases not matched to a gene: 22. The germline CDR1 and CDR2 sequences are DFQATT and SNEGSKA (reference sequence). CDR3 size: 18 residues.

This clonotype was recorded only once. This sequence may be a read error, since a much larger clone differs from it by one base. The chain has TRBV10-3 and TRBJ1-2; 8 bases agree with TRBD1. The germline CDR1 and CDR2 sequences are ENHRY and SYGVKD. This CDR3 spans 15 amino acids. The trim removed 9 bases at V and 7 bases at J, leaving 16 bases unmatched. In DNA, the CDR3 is TGTGCCATAAGACAGGGGACGTCGGACCGTACTGGCTACACCTTC. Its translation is CAIRQGTSDRTGYTF.

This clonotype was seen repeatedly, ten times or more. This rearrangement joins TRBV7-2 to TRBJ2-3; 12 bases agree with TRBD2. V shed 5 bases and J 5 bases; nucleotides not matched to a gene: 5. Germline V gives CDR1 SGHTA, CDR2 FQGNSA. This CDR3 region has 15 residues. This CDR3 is CASSPSGGALDTQYF. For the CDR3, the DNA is TGTGCCAGCAGCCCTAGCGGGGGGGCCCTAGATACGCAGTATTTT.

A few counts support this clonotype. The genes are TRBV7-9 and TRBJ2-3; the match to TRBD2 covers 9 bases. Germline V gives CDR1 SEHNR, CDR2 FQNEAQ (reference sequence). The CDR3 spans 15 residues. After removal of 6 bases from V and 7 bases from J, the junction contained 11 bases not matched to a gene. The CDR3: CASSWTGTSSNTQYF. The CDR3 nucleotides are TGTGCCAGCAGTTGGACCGGGACTAGCTCCAATACGCAGTATTTT.

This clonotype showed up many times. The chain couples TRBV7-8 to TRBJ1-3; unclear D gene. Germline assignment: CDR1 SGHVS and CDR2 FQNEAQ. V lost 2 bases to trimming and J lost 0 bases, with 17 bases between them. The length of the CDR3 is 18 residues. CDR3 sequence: CASSLRSPPSSSGNTIYF. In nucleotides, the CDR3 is TGTGCCAGCAGCTTAAGGTCCCCGCCGTCCAGCTCTGGAAACACCATATATTTT.

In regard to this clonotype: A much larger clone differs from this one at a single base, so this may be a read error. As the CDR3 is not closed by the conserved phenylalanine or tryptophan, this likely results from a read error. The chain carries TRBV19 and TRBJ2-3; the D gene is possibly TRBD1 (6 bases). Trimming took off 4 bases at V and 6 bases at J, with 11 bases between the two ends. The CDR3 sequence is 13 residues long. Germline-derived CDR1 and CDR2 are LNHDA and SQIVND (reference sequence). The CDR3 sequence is CASSTGQTDTQYS. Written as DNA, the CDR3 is TGTGCCAGTAGTACCGGACAGACGGATACGCAGTATTCT.

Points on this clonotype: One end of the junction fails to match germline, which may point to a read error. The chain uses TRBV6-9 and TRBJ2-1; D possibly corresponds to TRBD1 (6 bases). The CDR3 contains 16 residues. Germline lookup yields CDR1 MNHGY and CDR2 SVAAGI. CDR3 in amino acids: CASRYGGAGTPNEPFF. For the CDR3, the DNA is TGTGCCAGCCGTTACGGTGGCGCAGGGACACCCAATGAGCCGTTCTTC.

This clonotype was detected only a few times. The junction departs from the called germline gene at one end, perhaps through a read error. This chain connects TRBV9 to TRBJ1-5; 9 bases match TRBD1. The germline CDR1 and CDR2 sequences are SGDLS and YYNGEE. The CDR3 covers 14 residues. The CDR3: CAGSAGQGNQPQHF. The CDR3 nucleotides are TGTGCCGGCAGCGCGGGACAGGGAAATCAGCCCCAGCATTTT.

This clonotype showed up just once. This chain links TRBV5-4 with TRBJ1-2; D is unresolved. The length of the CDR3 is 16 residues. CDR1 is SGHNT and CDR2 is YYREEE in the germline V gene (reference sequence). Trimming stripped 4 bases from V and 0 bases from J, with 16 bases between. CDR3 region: CASSPPGGLTNYGYTF. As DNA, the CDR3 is TGTGCCAGCAGCCCCCCCGGCGGGCTGACTAACTATGGCTACACCTTC.

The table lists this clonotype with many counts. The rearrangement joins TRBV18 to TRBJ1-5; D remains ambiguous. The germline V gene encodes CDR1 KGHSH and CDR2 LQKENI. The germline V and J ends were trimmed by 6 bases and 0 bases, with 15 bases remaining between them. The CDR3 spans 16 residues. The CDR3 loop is CASSPSQPYSNQPQHF. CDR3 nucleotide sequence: TGTGCCAGCTCCCCGTCCCAGCCCTATAGCAATCAGCCCCAGCATTTT.

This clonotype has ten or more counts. As DNA, the CDR3 is TGTGCCAGCAGTTACAGGGGTTTGACAGATACGCAGTATTTT. Translating gives CASSYRGLTDTQYF. The J gene is TRBJ2-3, the V gene TRBV6-5, with D tentatively TRBD1 (5 bases). Trimming pared 2 bases from V and 3 bases from J, leaving 9 bases between. The CDR3 runs to 14 residues. Germline lookup yields CDR1 MNHEY and CDR2 SVGAGI.

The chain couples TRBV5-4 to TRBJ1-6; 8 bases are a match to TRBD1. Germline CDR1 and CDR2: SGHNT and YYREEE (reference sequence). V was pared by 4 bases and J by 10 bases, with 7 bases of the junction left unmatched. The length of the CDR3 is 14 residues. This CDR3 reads CASSQGATESPLHF. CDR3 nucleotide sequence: TGTGCCAGCAGCCAGGGGGCTACGGAGTCACCCCTCCACTTT.

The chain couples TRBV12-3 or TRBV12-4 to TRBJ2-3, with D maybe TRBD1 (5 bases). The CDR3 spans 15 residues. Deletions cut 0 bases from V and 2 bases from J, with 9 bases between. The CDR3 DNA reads TGTGCCAGCAGTTTAGCGGGGCAGATCACAGATACGCAGTATTTT. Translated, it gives CASSLAGQITDTQYF.

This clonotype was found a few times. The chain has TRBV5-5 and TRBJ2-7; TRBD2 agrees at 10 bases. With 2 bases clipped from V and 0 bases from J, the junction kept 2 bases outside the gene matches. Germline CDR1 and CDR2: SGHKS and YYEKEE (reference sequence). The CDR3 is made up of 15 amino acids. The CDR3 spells CASSFLAGASYEQYF. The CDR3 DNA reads TGTGCCAGCAGCTTTCTAGCGGGGGCCTCCTACGAGCAGTACTTC. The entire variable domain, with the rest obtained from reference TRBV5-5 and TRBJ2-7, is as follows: DAGVTQSPTHLIKTRGQQVTLRCSPISGHKSVSWYQQVLGQGPQFIFQYYEKEERGRGNFPDRFSARQFPNYSSELNVNALLLGDSALYLCASSFLAGASYEQYFGPGTRLTVT.

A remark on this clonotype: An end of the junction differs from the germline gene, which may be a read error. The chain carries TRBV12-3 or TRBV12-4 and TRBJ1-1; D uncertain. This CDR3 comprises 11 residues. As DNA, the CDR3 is TGTGCCAGCAGTCTCATCGGGTTGGCTGTCTTT. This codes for CASSLIGLAVF.

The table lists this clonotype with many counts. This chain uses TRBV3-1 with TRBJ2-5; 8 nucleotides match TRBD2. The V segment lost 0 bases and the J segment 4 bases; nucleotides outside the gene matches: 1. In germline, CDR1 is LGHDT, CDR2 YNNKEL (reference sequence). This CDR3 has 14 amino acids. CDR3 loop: CASSQDAGGETQYF. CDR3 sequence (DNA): TGTGCCAGCAGCCAAGATGCGGGGGGAGAGACCCAGTACTTC.

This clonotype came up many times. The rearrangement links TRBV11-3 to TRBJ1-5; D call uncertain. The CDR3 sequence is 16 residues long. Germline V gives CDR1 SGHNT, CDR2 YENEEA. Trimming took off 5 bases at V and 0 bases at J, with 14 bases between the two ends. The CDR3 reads CASSPCRCSSNQPQHF. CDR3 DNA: TGTGCCAGCAGCCCCTGTCGGTGTAGTAGCAATCAGCCCCAGCATTTT.

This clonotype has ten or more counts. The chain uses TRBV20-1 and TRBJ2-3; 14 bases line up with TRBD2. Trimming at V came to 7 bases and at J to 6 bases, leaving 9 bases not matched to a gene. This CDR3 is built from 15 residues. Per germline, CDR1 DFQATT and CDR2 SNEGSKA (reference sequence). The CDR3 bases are TGCAGTGTCTCTGGGACTAGCGGGAGAGGGGATACGCAGTATTTT. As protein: CSVSGTSGRGDTQYF.

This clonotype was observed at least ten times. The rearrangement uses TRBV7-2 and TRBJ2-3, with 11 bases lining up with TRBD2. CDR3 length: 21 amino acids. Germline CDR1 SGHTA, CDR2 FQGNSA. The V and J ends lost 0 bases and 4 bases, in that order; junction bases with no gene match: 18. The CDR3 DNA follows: TGTGCCAGCAGCTTAGCCTCGCCGAGACTAGCGGGGCCCGAAGAGCCAGATACGCAGTATTTT. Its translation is CASSLASPRLAGPEEPDTQYF.

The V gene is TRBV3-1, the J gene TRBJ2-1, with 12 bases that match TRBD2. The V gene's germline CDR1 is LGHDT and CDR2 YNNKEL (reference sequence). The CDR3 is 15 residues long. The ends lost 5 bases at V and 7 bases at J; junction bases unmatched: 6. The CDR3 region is CASSSTGTSGNEQFF. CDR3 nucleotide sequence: TGTGCCAGCAGCTCAACTGGGACTAGCGGGAATGAGCAGTTCTTC.

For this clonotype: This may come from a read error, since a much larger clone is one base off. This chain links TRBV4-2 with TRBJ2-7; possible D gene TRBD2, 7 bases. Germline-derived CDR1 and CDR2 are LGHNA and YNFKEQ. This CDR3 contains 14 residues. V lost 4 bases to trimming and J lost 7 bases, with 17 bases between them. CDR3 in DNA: TGTGCCAGCAGCCGGGGGGGGGCCAACAATGAGCAGTACTTC. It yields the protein CASSRGGANNEQYF.

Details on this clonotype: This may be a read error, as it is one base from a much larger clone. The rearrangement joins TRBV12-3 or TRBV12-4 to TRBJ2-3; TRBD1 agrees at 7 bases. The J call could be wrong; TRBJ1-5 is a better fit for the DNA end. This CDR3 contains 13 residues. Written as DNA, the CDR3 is TGTGCCAGCAGTTTAAAGGGGGCAGATACGCAGCATTTT. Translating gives CASSLKGADTQHF.

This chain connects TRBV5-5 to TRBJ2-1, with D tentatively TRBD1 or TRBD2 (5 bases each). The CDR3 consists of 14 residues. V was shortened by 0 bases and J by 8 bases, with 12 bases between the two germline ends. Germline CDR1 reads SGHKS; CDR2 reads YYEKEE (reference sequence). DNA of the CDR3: TGTGCCAGCAGCTTGGGACTACCCAGGGATGAGCAGTTCTTC. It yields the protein CASSLGLPRDEQFF.

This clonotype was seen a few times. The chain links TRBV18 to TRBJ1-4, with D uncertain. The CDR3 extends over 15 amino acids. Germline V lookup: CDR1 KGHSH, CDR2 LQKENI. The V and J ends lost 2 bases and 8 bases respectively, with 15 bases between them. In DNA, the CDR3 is TGTGCCAGCTCACCAGCCCAGAACACACTCGAAAAACTGTTTTTT. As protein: CASSPAQNTLEKLFF.

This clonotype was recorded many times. CDR3 bases: TGTGCCAGCAGTATTACAGCGCCAGGTTCACCCCTCCACTTT. It specifies CASSITAPGSPLHF. This chain joins TRBV2 and TRBJ1-6; D is unresolved. V was shortened by 5 bases and J by 9 bases, with 14 bases between the two germline ends. CDR1 is SNHLY, CDR2 FYNNEI, per germline. The CDR3 extends over 14 amino acids.

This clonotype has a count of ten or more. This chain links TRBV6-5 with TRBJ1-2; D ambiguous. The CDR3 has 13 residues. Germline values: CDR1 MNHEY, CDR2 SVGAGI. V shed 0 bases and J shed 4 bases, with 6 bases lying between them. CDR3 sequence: CASSYSGTYGYTF. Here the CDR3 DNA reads TGTGCCAGCAGTTACTCGGGCACCTATGGCTACACCTTC.

DNA of the CDR3: TGCAGCGTCACACTTCACCGGGCCAGGCCTGGCAACACTGAAGCTTTCTTT. Translating gives CSVTLHRARPGNTEAFF. The chain carries TRBV29-1 and TRBJ1-1; D is ambiguous. The ends were cut back, 6 bases at V and 2 bases at J, with 25 bases in the middle. The CDR3 contains 17 residues. Germline values: CDR1 SQVTM, CDR2 ANQGSEA. Together with reference TRBV29-1 and TRBJ1-1, the CDR3 gives the full variable domain: SAVISQKPSRDICQRGTSLTIQCQVDSQVTMMFWYRQQPGQSLTLIATANQGSEATYESGFVIDKFPISRPNLTFSTLTVSNMSPEDSSIYLCSVTLHRARPGNTEAFFGQGTRLTVV.

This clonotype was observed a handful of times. CDR3 DNA: TGCGCCAGCAGCTTGGGGTACAGGGGTTCGGTTGGCTACACCTTC. Amino acids: CASSLGYRGSVGYTF. The J gene is TRBJ1-2, the V gene TRBV5-1, with 7 positions matching TRBD1. With V trimmed by 0 bases and J by 7 bases, 9 bases remained unmatched. The length of the CDR3 is 15 residues. Germline assignment: CDR1 SGHRS and CDR2 YFSETQ.

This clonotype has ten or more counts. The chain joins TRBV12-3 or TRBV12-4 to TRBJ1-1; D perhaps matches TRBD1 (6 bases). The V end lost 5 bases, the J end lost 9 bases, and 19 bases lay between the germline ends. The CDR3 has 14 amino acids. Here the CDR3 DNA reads TGTGCCAGCAGTCCGCGGGGGGCAGGGCGGAAAGCTTTCTTT. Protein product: CASSPRGAGRKAFF.

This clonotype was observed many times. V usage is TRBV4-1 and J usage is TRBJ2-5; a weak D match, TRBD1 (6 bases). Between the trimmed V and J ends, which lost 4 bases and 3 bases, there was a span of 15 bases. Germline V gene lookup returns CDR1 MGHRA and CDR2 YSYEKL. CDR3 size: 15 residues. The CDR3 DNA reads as TGCGCCAGCAGCCCTAGACAGGCTAAGAAAGAGACCCAGTACTTC. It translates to CASSPRQAKKETQYF.

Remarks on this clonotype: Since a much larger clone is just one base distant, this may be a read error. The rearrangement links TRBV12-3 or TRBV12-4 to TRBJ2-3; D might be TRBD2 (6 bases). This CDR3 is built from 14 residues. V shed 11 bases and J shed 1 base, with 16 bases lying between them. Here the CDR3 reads CAGTLRRGTDTQYF. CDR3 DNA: TGTGCCGGCACACTCAGGAGGGGCACAGATACGCAGTATTTT.